The 28 T cell receptor beta chains below were found in one sample sequenced in a study of control samples from healthy donors and cancer patients. This table comes from immunoSEQ multiplex PCR, and its TCRdb copy is limited to in-frame clones, with some not included. The sample lists over 50,000 clones, around 90% occurring once. Material: blood. The source of these receptors is a man aged 50 to 60 in good health.

This sequence joins TRBV10-3 and TRBJ2-7, with 9 bases aligning to TRBD2. Germline trimming cut 0 bases from V and 0 bases from J; bases unmatched to any gene: 3. Per germline, CDR1 ENHRY and CDR2 SYGVKD. The CDR3 length is 16 residues. The CDR3 bases are TGTGCCATCAGTGAGTCGAATAGCGGGAGCTCCTACGAGCAGTACTTC. This translates into CAISESNSGSSYEQYF.

This clone came up a few times. The V and J genes are TRBV5-6 and TRBJ2-7; 7 nucleotides match TRBD1. This CDR3 contains 12 residues. Per the germline V gene, CDR1 is SGHDT and CDR2 is YYEEEE. V gave up 4 bases and J gave up 7 bases; unmatched junction bases: 5. The DNA of the CDR3 is TGTGCCAGCAGCCCTACAGGGGTAGAGCAGTACTTC. Translation gives CASSPTGVEQYF.

This chain uses TRBV10-3 with TRBJ1-4, with D unresolved. The CDR3 has 14 residues. Germline CDR1 reads ENHRY; CDR2 reads SYGVKD. V was trimmed by 1 base and J by 4 bases, leaving 7 bases between them. CDR3 amino acids: CAISELQNNEKLFF. DNA for the CDR3: TGTGCCATCAGTGAGTTGCAGAATAATGAAAAACTGTTTTTT.

The rearrangement uses TRBV19 and TRBJ1-1; the match to TRBD1 covers 11 bases. The CDR3 extends over 15 amino acids. The germline CDR1 and CDR2 sequences are LNHDA and SQIVND (reference sequence). The ends lost 5 bases at V and 4 bases at J; junction bases unmatched: 6. In DNA form, the CDR3 reads TGTGCCAGTAGTCCGCCGGACAGGGGGCCCACTGAAGCTTTCTTT. Translation gives CASSPPDRGPTEAFF.

The CDR3 loop is CASSSRGNIAGGPDNEQFF. The CDR3 nucleotides are TGCGCCAGCAGCTCTCGAGGAAATATAGCGGGAGGGCCAGACAATGAGCAGTTCTTC. The V gene is TRBV5-1, the J gene TRBJ2-1; TRBD2 matches 11 bases. CDR3 length equals 19 residues. Germline loops: CDR1 SGHRS, CDR2 YFSETQ. Trimming cost V 3 bases and J 5 bases; bases outside gene matches: 16.

This clone was observed a handful of times. The chain has TRBV19 and TRBJ2-1, with TRBD2 matching 12 bases. J lost 8 bases, V lost 1 base, and 3 bases had no gene match. This CDR3 is 15 amino acids long. The V gene's germline CDR1 is LNHDA and CDR2 SQIVND (reference sequence). As DNA, the CDR3 is TGTGCCAGTAGTATAGGACTAGCGGGAGCCTATGAGCAGTTCTTC. Amino acids: CASSIGLAGAYEQFF.

The chain combines TRBV5-4 with TRBJ2-3; 10 bases fit TRBD1. V lost 0 bases to trimming and J lost 6 bases; unmatched junction nucleotides: 1. The CDR3 is made up of 14 amino acids. Germline values: CDR1 SGHNT, CDR2 YYREEE (reference sequence). The CDR3, as DNA: TGTGCCAGCAGCTTGGGACAGGGGGCGGATACGCAGTATTTT. Its translation: CASSLGQGADTQYF.

The chain recombines TRBV6-6 with TRBJ2-5; D is unresolved. The germline gives CDR1 MNHNY, CDR2 SVGAGI (reference sequence). The V end was cut by 6 bases, the J end by 5 bases, with 16 bases between. There are 14 residues in the CDR3. CDR3 coding DNA: TGTGCCAGCAGCCCTCGTAAGACCGGGGAGACCCAGTACTTC. Translated: CASSPRKTGETQYF.

J is TRBJ2-2 and V is TRBV18; 7 nucleotides align to TRBD2. The CDR3 covers 16 residues. The V and J ends lost 2 bases and 0 bases, in that order; junction bases with no gene match: 3. Per germline, CDR1 KGHSH and CDR2 LQKENI. CDR3 residues: CASSPDLAANTGELFF. CDR3 DNA: TGTGCCAGCTCACCAGATCTAGCGGCGAACACCGGGGAGCTGTTTTTT. Full variable domain (rest looked up from reference TRBV18 and TRBJ2-2): NAGVMQNPRHLVRRRGQEARLRCSPMKGHSHVYWYRQLPEEGLKFMVYLQKENIIDESGMPKERFSAEFPKEGPSILRIQQVVRGDSAAYFCASSPDLAANTGELFFGEGSRLTVL.

The V call is TRBV7-2, the J call TRBJ2-3; no clear D gene. V gave up 5 bases and J gave up 7 bases, with 19 bases separating them. The CDR3 sequence is 15 residues long. CDR1 is SGHTA, CDR2 FQGNSA, per germline. The CDR3 loop reads CASSPRGLGEYTQYF. CDR3 DNA: TGTGCCAGCAGCCCGAGAGGCCTAGGAGAATATACGCAGTATTTT.

This CDR3 reads CAWSVTGSGVGNYGYTF. The CDR3 DNA reads TGTGCCTGGAGTGTAACAGGGAGTGGAGTCGGAAACTATGGCTACACCTTC. The chain joins TRBV30 to TRBJ1-2; TRBD1 is a possible D gene (6 bases). The CDR3 covers 17 residues. Trimming shortened V by 0 bases and J by 2 bases, and 19 bases separated the two germline ends. Germline loops: CDR1 GTSNPN, CDR2 SVGIG (reference sequence).

The chain's CDR3 is CASSYSFGTNNEQFF. The CDR3 DNA is TGTGCCAGCAGTTACTCGTTCGGGACCAACAATGAGCAGTTCTTC. V gene TRBV6-2 or TRBV6-3 combines with J gene TRBJ2-1, with D perhaps assigned TRBD1 or TRBD2 (5 bases each). This CDR3 has 15 amino acids. CDR1 and CDR2 from the germline V gene are MNHEY and SVGEGT. Trimming took off 0 bases at V and 5 bases at J, with 11 bases between the two ends.

This clone appeared once. The chain couples TRBV28 to TRBJ1-1; D gene uncertain. V lost 2 bases and J 1 base, leaving 11 bases between the germline ends. The CDR3 consists of 15 residues. Germline V CDR1 and CDR2: MDHEN, SYDVKM. The DNA of the CDR3 is TGTGCCAGCAGTTTAGATCGGGAGGGGAACACTGAAGCTTTCTTT. Translated: CASSLDREGNTEAFF.

This clone was seen just once. V usage is TRBV14 and J usage is TRBJ2-4; TRBD1 matches at 9 bases. Germline CDR1 is SGHDN and CDR2 is FVKESK. V trimming: 4 bases; J trimming: 8 bases; junction bases outside the gene matches: 6. This CDR3 is 14 amino acids long. The DNA of the CDR3 is TGTGCCAGCAGCCCCTTGACAGGGGGAGACATTCAGTACTTC. This gives the protein CASSPLTGGDIQYF.

The chain is built from TRBV19 and TRBJ2-7, with D perhaps TRBD2 (6 bases). V lost 5 bases and J lost 4, with 15 bases in between. This CDR3 contains 14 residues. Germline V gives CDR1 LNHDA, CDR2 SQIVND (reference sequence). CDR3 protein: CASSPRPGGYEQYF. For the CDR3, the DNA is TGTGCCAGTAGTCCCCGACCCGGGGGTTACGAGCAGTACTTC.

The chain uses TRBV29-1 and TRBJ1-1; 8 nucleotides match TRBD1. This CDR3 contains 13 residues. Germline V gene sequence: CDR1 SQVTM, CDR2 ANQGSEA. The junction had 4 bases not matched to a gene; V was cut back by 7 bases and J by 0 bases. CDR3 loop: CSGNRGMNTEAFF. The CDR3 region has the DNA TGCAGCGGGAACAGGGGGATGAACACTGAAGCTTTCTTT.

The J gene is TRBJ1-6, the V gene TRBV2; D is ambiguous. The V gene lost 8 bases and the J gene lost 10 bases, with 15 bases spanning the gap. Germline-derived CDR1 and CDR2 are SNHLY and FYNNEI. This CDR3 has 13 residues. CDR3 region: CASVRDSGSPLHF. For the CDR3, the DNA is TGTGCCAGCGTCCGTGACTCGGGCTCACCCCTCCACTTT.

The gene calls are TRBV5-1 and TRBJ2-1, with D possibly being TRBD1 or TRBD2 (5 bases each). With 4 bases removed from V and 1 base from J, the gap between germline ends came to 15 bases. Germline CDR1 reads SGHRS; CDR2 reads YFSETQ. CDR3 length: 16 amino acids. In DNA form, the CDR3 reads TGCGCCAGCAGCGCACAAGGGACGGGGTCCTACAATGAGCAGTTCTTC. Amino acid sequence: CASSAQGTGSYNEQFF.

This chain uses TRBV6-5 with TRBJ2-1, with D uncertain. The CDR3 consists of 13 residues. Trimming shortened V by 5 bases and J by 5 bases, and 10 bases separated the two germline ends. The V gene's germline CDR1 is MNHEY and CDR2 SVGAGI. CDR3 region: CASSRNGDNEQFF. The CDR3 coding sequence is TGTGCCAGCAGTAGGAACGGCGACAATGAGCAGTTCTTC.

The genes are TRBV24-1 and TRBJ2-3; no firm D call. Germline V CDR1 and CDR2: KGHDR, SFDVKD. V was clipped by 4 bases and J by 4 bases, with 11 bases between them. The CDR3 runs to 14 residues. CDR3 sequence reads: CATSDNWGSDTQYF. In nucleotides, the CDR3 is TGTGCCACCAGTGACAATTGGGGATCAGATACGCAGTATTTT.

J is TRBJ1-1 and V is TRBV5-1; D is unresolved. This CDR3 spans 15 amino acids. Germline V gives CDR1 SGHRS, CDR2 YFSETQ. V lost 3 bases and J 4 bases, leaving 16 bases between the germline ends. CDR3 amino acids: CASSSDPRQATEAFF. In DNA form, the CDR3 reads TGCGCCAGCAGCTCAGATCCCCGGCAGGCCACTGAAGCTTTCTTT.

The rearrangement links TRBV12-3 or TRBV12-4 to TRBJ1-2, with no clear D. This CDR3 is 13 amino acids long. V lost 2 bases to trimming and J lost 3 bases, with 7 bases between them. The chain's CDR3 is CASSLRRHYGYTF. The CDR3 coding sequence is TGTGCCAGCAGTTTAAGGAGGCACTATGGCTACACCTTC.

The CDR3 sequence: CASSPSEDEQFF. The CDR3 region has the DNA TGTGCCAGCAGCCCTTCAGAAGATGAGCAGTTCTTC. The chain employs TRBV5-5 and TRBJ2-1; D is uncertain. CDR1 and CDR2 (germline): SGHKS, YYEKEE (reference sequence). V lost 4 bases and J lost 8, with 10 bases in between. The CDR3 runs 12 residues.

J is TRBJ2-7 and V is TRBV18; a possible D gene is TRBD2 (5 bases). This CDR3 spans 14 amino acids. Germline loops: CDR1 KGHSH, CDR2 LQKENI. The V and J ends lost 0 bases and 2 bases respectively, with 8 bases between them. CDR3 protein: CASSPPVGTYEQYF. The CDR3 DNA reads as TGTGCCAGCTCACCACCGGTCGGGACCTACGAGCAGTACTTC. The variable domain in full, with the rest retrieved from reference TRBV18 and TRBJ2-7, is NAGVMQNPRHLVRRRGQEARLRCSPMKGHSHVYWYRQLPEEGLKFMVYLQKENIIDESGMPKERFSAEFPKEGPSILRIQQVVRGDSAAYFCASSPPVGTYEQYFGPGTRLTVT.

This clone was observed a few times. The chain joins TRBV7-7 to TRBJ2-2; 7 bases are shared with TRBD2. The trim removed 5 bases at V and 4 bases at J, leaving 13 bases unmatched. CDR3 length: 17 amino acids. From germline, CDR1 is SSHAT and CDR2 FNYEAQ (reference sequence). The CDR3 reads CASSIRLIAGATGELFF. The CDR3 nucleotides are TGTGCCAGCAGCATCCGCCTAATCGCGGGAGCCACCGGGGAGCTGTTTTTT.

The CDR3 here is CASRVGTGELFF. In DNA form, the CDR3 reads TGCGCCAGCAGGGTCGGCACCGGGGAGCTGTTTTTT. The chain couples TRBV5-1 to TRBJ2-2; the D is unclear. CDR1 is SGHRS and CDR2 is YFSETQ in the germline V gene. V lost 5 bases, J lost 4 bases, and 6 bases lay in between. This CDR3 contains 12 residues.

This clone has only one observation. The chain joins TRBV15 to TRBJ1-3; D is undetermined. Germline CDR1 LNHNV, CDR2 YYDKDF (reference sequence). V was clipped by 3 bases and J by 0 bases, with 12 bases between them. The CDR3 runs 16 residues. Here the CDR3 DNA reads TGTGCCACCAGCAGTAGAACGGGAAGCTCTGGAAACACCATATATTTT. As protein: CATSSRTGSSGNTIYF.

The chain uses TRBV5-1 and TRBJ2-2, with D possibly being TRBD2 (6 bases). Trimming shortened V by 0 bases and J by 2 bases, and 14 bases separated the two germline ends. CDR1 is SGHRS and CDR2 is YFSETQ in the germline V gene. The CDR3 is made up of 17 amino acids. CDR3 in amino acids: CASSLGLVGGNTGELFF. The CDR3 DNA is TGCGCCAGCAGCTTGGGCCTCGTGGGAGGTAACACCGGGGAGCTGTTTTTT. Based on the CDR3 plus reference TRBV5-1 and TRBJ2-2, the full variable domain is KAGVTQTPRYLIKTRGQQVTLSCSPISGHRSVSWYQQTPGQGLQFLFEYFSETQRNKGNFPGRFSGRQFSNSRSEMNVSTLELGDSALYLCASSLGLVGGNTGELFFGEGSRLTVL.